Following are 27 T cell receptor beta chains from one sample sequenced in a study of T-cell memory formation after mild COVID-19. In TCRdb, the 5' RACE reads were re-called with MiXCR into one record per CDR3 protein. The table includes roughly 50,000 distinct CDR3 sequences, 9.5% detected once. Sequencing input: PBMCs or a T cell subset sorted from them (not recorded which). Receptors were obtained from a man between 18 and 29 years old who had mild COVID-19 (a few samples of this study predate the infection). Cell type and time point are not known.

The chain has TRBV3-1 and TRBJ2-1; D unresolved. Between the trimmed V and J ends, which lost 1 base and 2 bases, there was a span of 9 bases. Germline CDR1 and CDR2: LGHDT and YNNKEL (reference sequence). The CDR3 is made up of 15 amino acids. CDR3 loop: CASSQARRPYNEQFF. CDR3 sequence (DNA): TGTGCCAGCAGCCAAGCCCGTCGGCCCTACAATGAGCAGTTCTTC.

The chain carries TRBV5-6 and TRBJ2-3, with 10 bases lining up with TRBD2. The CDR3 is 18 residues long. Unmatched junction bases numbered 11, after V lost 0 bases and J lost 4 bases. Germline assignment: CDR1 SGHDT and CDR2 YYEEEE. The chain's CDR3 is CASSLAVLAGAGSDTQYF. DNA for the CDR3: TGTGCCAGCAGCTTGGCGGTGCTAGCGGGGGCAGGGTCAGATACGCAGTATTTT.

This clonotype was seen a handful of times. This chain joins TRBV6-6 and TRBJ1-2, with D unresolved. Germline lookup yields CDR1 MNHNY and CDR2 SVGAGI (reference sequence). The ends were cut back, 4 bases at V and 8 bases at J, with 11 bases in the middle. This CDR3 is built from 12 residues. The DNA of the CDR3 is TGTGCCAGCAGTTCCAGTTTCGGAGGCTACACCTTC. Protein product: CASSSSFGGYTF.

Many counts were recorded for this clonotype. The V gene is TRBV6-2 or TRBV6-3, the J gene TRBJ2-1, with TRBD2 as a possible D gene (7 bases). The germline V gene has CDR1 MNHEY and CDR2 SVGEGT. This CDR3 has 16 amino acids. The V gene lost 6 bases and the J gene lost 5 bases, with 20 bases spanning the gap. The CDR3 DNA reads as TGTGCCAGCAGATACCTAGCGGAGGGGGGGCACAATGAGCAGTTCTTC. Its translation: CASRYLAEGGHNEQFF.

This clonotype showed up just a few times. The chain joins TRBV2 to TRBJ2-7; TRBD1 is a possible D gene (6 bases). Trimming took off 6 bases at V and 5 bases at J, with 17 bases between the two ends. From germline, CDR1 is SNHLY and CDR2 FYNNEI. The CDR3 consists of 14 residues. The CDR3 DNA reads as TGTGCCAGCAGACAGGGTTCGTTGTTCAACGAGCAGTACTTC. Translating gives CASRQGSLFNEQYF.

V gene TRBV28 combines with J gene TRBJ2-1, with TRBD2 identical over 12 bases. Per the germline V gene, CDR1 is MDHEN and CDR2 is SYDVKM. This CDR3 is 18 amino acids long. The J segment lost 6 bases and the V segment lost 5 bases, leaving 14 bases of the junction unmatched. DNA for the CDR3: TGTGCCAGCAGTCCCCTACGCCAGACTAGCGGGGGCCTCAATGAGCAGTTCTTC. Translated, it gives CASSPLRQTSGGLNEQFF.

This clonotype came up many times. V and J are TRBV5-1 and TRBJ2-7, with unresolved D. Germline V gene data show CDR1 as SGHRS and CDR2 as YFSETQ. Trimming removed 1 base from V and 0 bases from J, with 8 bases in between. CDR3 length equals 14 residues. Here the CDR3 reads CASSLLGSSYEQYF. CDR3 nucleotide sequence: TGCGCCAGCAGCTTGCTTGGAAGCTCCTACGAGCAGTACTTC.

On this clonotype: The CDR3 does not close with the conserved phenylalanine or tryptophan, likely indicating a read error. The chain links TRBV4-2 to TRBJ2-1, with TRBD1 identical over 8 bases. Germline V CDR1 and CDR2: LGHNA, YNFKEQ. The CDR3 consists of 15 residues. The junction had 5 bases not matched to a gene; V was cut back by 5 bases and J by 2 bases. Here the CDR3 reads CASSGPGGAYNEQFL. The CDR3 nucleotides read TGTGCCAGCAGCGGTCCAGGGGGCGCCTACAATGAGCAGTTCTTA.

There are a few counts of this clonotype. This rearrangement joins TRBV27 to TRBJ2-7, with D perhaps being TRBD1 or TRBD2 (6 bases each). Looked up from germline, CDR1 is MNHEY and CDR2 is SMNVEV (reference sequence). The CDR3 is 15 residues long. Trimming removed 5 bases at V and 0 bases at J, with 14 bases between. CDR3 nucleotide sequence: TGTGCCAGCAGTGCCCCCGGGGGCACCTCCTACGAGCAGTACTTC. Translating gives CASSAPGGTSYEQYF.

This chain links TRBV5-1 with TRBJ2-3; a weak D match, TRBD1 (6 bases). The V end was cut by 3 bases, the J end by 6 bases, with 8 bases between. CDR1 SGHRS and CDR2 YFSETQ come from the germline V gene. The CDR3 extends over 12 amino acids. CDR3 sequence reads: CASSYTGDTQYF. The CDR3 DNA reads as TGCGCCAGCAGCTATACAGGGGATACGCAGTATTTT.

CDR3 in amino acids: CASSLASGIPQETQYF. CDR3 nucleotides: TGTGCCAGCAGCTTGGCTAGCGGGATTCCCCAAGAGACCCAGTACTTC. V gene TRBV5-6 combines with J gene TRBJ2-5, with TRBD2 identical over 9 bases. Unmatched junction bases numbered 4, after V lost 0 bases and J lost 1 base. In germline, CDR1 is SGHDT, CDR2 YYEEEE. The CDR3 spans 16 residues.

This clonotype appeared a few times. The J gene is TRBJ2-7, the V gene TRBV7-6; 7 bases line up with TRBD2. The germline V gene encodes CDR1 SGHVS and CDR2 FNYEAQ. V trimming: 4 bases; J trimming: 6 bases; junction bases outside the gene matches: 3. This CDR3 region has 12 residues. CDR3 sequence: CASSWGGVEQYF. The DNA for the CDR3 is TGTGCCAGCAGCTGGGGAGGGGTCGAGCAGTACTTC.

This clonotype was seen ten or more times. The genes are TRBV20-1 and TRBJ1-1; D is perhaps TRBD1 (5 bases). Germline V gives CDR1 DFQATT, CDR2 SNEGSKA (reference sequence). V shed 6 bases and J shed 2 bases, with 13 bases lying between them. The CDR3 has 13 residues. The DNA of the CDR3 is TGCAGTGCCCTCCGGGACGTAAACACTGAAGCTTTCTTT. Its translation: CSALRDVNTEAFF.

The V and J genes are TRBV7-9 and TRBJ2-5; D is possibly TRBD2 (7 bases). V lost 5 bases to trimming and J lost 4 bases, with 11 bases between them. The CDR3 is made up of 13 amino acids. Germline CDR1 and CDR2: SEHNR and FQNEAQ (reference sequence). The chain's CDR3 is CASSIGGPETQYF. CDR3 DNA sequence: TGTGCCAGCAGCATCGGGGGGCCAGAGACCCAGTACTTC.

By sample share, this clonotype is medium-sized. V and J are TRBV4-3 and TRBJ2-3, with 9 bases matching TRBD2. This CDR3 has 15 residues. In germline, CDR1 is LGHNA, CDR2 YSLEER. The V and J ends lost 6 bases and 6 bases, in that order; junction bases with no gene match: 10. CDR3 DNA sequence: TGCGCCAGCAGTCAATCCAGGCTAGCGGGGGATACGCAGTATTTT. As protein: CASSQSRLAGDTQYF.

The chain has TRBV10-3 and TRBJ1-1; D is unclear. Per germline, CDR1 ENHRY and CDR2 SYGVKD. V dropped 4 bases and J dropped 1 base, with 10 bases sitting between them. This CDR3 contains 14 residues. CDR3 amino acids: CAISVSGKNTEAFF. The CDR3 coding sequence is TGTGCCATCAGTGTAAGTGGAAAGAACACTGAAGCTTTCTTT.

The V call is TRBV9, the J call TRBJ2-1; 7 bases line up with TRBD2. Per germline, CDR1 SGDLS and CDR2 YYNGEE. With 1 base clipped from V and 4 bases from J, the junction kept 5 bases outside the gene matches. The CDR3 length is 15 residues. CDR3 region: CASSVRGDLYNEQFF. The CDR3 nucleotides read TGTGCCAGCAGCGTACGGGGGGACCTTTACAATGAGCAGTTCTTC.

The chain joins TRBV7-6 to TRBJ1-6, with D possibly being TRBD1 (5 bases). Germline-derived CDR1 and CDR2 are SGHVS and FNYEAQ. Trimming pared 1 base from V and 2 bases from J, leaving 6 bases between. This CDR3 is 15 amino acids long. CDR3: CASSLEQAYNSPLHF. CDR3 bases: TGTGCCAGCAGCTTAGAACAGGCCTATAATTCACCCCTCCACTTT.

This clonotype was seen a few times. CDR3 region: CSALQGNVLLGELFF. In nucleotides, the CDR3 is TGCAGTGCTCTACAGGGAAACGTACTTTTGGGGGAGCTGTTTTTT. This chain links TRBV20-1 with TRBJ2-2, with a tentative D call TRBD1 (6 bases). The CDR3 length is 15 residues. V was cut by 5 bases and J by 8 bases, with 21 bases left in between. Germline CDR1 and CDR2: DFQATT and SNEGSKA (reference sequence).

This clonotype was seen repeatedly, ten times or more. The V and J genes are TRBV5-1 and TRBJ1-1; 9 bases align to TRBD1. The V gene end was trimmed by 1 base and the J gene end by 6 bases; junction bases not matched to a gene: 10. CDR1 is SGHRS and CDR2 is YFSETQ in the germline V gene. The length of the CDR3 is 16 residues. The CDR3, as DNA: TGCGCCAGCAGCTTGATCCCGGGACAGGGTCTCTCTGAAGCTTTCTTT. The encoded protein is CASSLIPGQGLSEAFF. The variable domain in full, completed from reference TRBV5-1 and TRBJ1-1, reads KAGVTQTPRYLIKTRGQQVTLSCSPISGHRSVSWYQQTPGQGLQFLFEYFSETQRNKGNFPGRFSGRQFSNSRSEMNVSTLELGDSALYLCASSLIPGQGLSEAFFGQGTRLTVV.

The chain carries TRBV4-3 and TRBJ2-6; tentatively, D is TRBD1 (5 bases). Trimming took off 1 base at V and 1 base at J, with 11 bases between the two ends. Germline V gene lookup returns CDR1 LGHNA and CDR2 YSLEER. The CDR3 is 17 residues long. For the CDR3, the DNA is TGCGCCAGCAGCCAAGCCGCCAGGGCGTCTGGGGCCAACGTCCTGACTTTC. Protein sequence: CASSQAARASGANVLTF.

This clonotype showed up many times. The chain links TRBV7-2 to TRBJ2-7, with TRBD1 matching 7 bases. Per the germline V gene, CDR1 is SGHTA and CDR2 is FQGNSA. The J segment lost 4 bases and the V segment lost 2 bases, leaving 8 bases of the junction unmatched. This CDR3 has 15 residues. The CDR3 coding sequence is TGTGCCAGCAGCTTATCCGGGACAGTACTTTACGAGCAGTACTTC. Translating gives CASSLSGTVLYEQYF.

Many counts were recorded for this clonotype. The chain is built from TRBV5-1 and TRBJ2-3; possibly TRBD2 for D (6 bases). Trimming left V 4 bases short and J 6 bases short, with 12 bases between. This CDR3 comprises 13 residues. Germline CDR1 SGHRS, CDR2 YFSETQ. The CDR3, as DNA: TGCGCCAGCAGCCCCCGGAGCGGGGATACGCAGTATTTT. Its translation: CASSPRSGDTQYF.

This clonotype is classed as medium-sized. The chain uses TRBV12-3 or TRBV12-4 and TRBJ2-5, with 7 bases matching TRBD2. Trimming took 6 bases from V and 3 from J; bases not matched to a gene: 7. The CDR3 sequence is 14 residues long. The CDR3 DNA is TGTGCCAGCAGCACACTAGCGCGTGAAGAGACCCAGTACTTC. Translating gives CASSTLAREETQYF.

This clonotype came up a few times. The gene calls are TRBV7-3 and TRBJ2-3; weak D call: TRBD1 (6 bases). CDR3 length: 15 amino acids. Germline values: CDR1 SGHTA, CDR2 FQGTGA. Trimming took off 5 bases at V and 1 base at J, with 13 bases between the two ends. In DNA form, the CDR3 reads TGTGCCAGCAGCCCCTTGCCAGGGGGCACAGATACGCAGTATTTT. The encoded protein is CASSPLPGGTDTQYF.

This clonotype was seen repeatedly, ten times or more. The gene calls are TRBV6-2 or TRBV6-3 and TRBJ2-5, with D unclear. Trimming pared 2 bases from V and 5 bases from J, leaving 15 bases between. The CDR3 consists of 15 residues. The germline CDR1 and CDR2 sequences are MNHEY and SVGEGT. DNA for the CDR3: TGTGCCAGCAGTTACCCAAGACAATTCGGGGAGACCCAGTACTTC. It is translated as CASSYPRQFGETQYF.

This clonotype was seen a handful of times. The genes are TRBV7-2 and TRBJ1-5, with TRBD1 as a possible D gene (6 bases). V lost 3 bases to trimming and J lost 6 bases, with 9 bases between them. This CDR3 has 13 residues. Germline V gene data show CDR1 as SGHTA and CDR2 as FQGNSA. The CDR3 loop reads CASSLGASQPQHF. CDR3 nucleotide sequence: TGTGCCAGCAGCTTGGGGGCCAGTCAGCCCCAGCATTTT.